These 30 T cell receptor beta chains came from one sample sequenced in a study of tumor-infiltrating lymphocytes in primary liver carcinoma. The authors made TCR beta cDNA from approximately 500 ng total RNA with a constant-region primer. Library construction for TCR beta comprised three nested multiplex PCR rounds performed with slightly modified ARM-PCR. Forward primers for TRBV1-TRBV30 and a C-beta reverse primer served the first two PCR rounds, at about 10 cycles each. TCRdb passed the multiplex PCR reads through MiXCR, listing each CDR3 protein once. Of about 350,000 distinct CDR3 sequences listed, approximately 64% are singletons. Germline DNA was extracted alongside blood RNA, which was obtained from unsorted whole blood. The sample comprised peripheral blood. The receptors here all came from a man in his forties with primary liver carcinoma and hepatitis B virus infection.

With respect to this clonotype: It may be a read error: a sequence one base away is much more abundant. CDR3: CSVRGTSGGDTGELFF. CDR3 bases: TGCAGCGTTCGGGGGACTAGCGGGGGCGACACCGGGGAGCTGTTTTTT. The chain recombines TRBV29-1 with TRBJ2-2, with TRBD2 matching 14 bases. Per germline, CDR1 SQVTM and CDR2 ANQGSEA. The CDR3 sequence is 16 residues long. Trimming took 5 bases from V and 3 from J; bases not matched to a gene: 5.

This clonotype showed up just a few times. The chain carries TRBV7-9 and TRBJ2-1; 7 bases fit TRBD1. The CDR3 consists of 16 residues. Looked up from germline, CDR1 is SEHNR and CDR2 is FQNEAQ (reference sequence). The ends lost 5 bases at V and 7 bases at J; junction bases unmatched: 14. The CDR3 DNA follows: TGTGCCAGCAGCCCGGAGACAGGGCCGAGAAAGAATGAGCAGTTCTTC. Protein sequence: CASSPETGPRKNEQFF.

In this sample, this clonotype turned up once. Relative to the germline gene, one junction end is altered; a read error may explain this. This CDR3 reads CANSEGRRSNQPQHF. The CDR3 DNA reads as TGCGCCAACAGTGAAGGCAGGAGGAGCAATCAGCCCCAGCATTTT. The V call is TRBV10-2, the J call TRBJ1-5; unclear D gene. Germline-derived CDR1 and CDR2 are WSHSY and SAAADI. The CDR3 runs to 15 residues.

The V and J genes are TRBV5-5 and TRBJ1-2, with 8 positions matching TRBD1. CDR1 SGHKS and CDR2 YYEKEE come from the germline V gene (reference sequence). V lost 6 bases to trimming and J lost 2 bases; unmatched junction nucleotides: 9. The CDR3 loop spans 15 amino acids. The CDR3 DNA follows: TGTGCCAGCACACAGGGGGGCCCTTGGAACTATGGCTACACCTTC. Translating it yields CASTQGGPWNYGYTF.

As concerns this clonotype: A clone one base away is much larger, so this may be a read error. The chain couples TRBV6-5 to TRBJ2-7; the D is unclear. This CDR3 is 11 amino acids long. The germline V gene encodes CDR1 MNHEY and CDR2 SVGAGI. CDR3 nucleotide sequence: TGTGCCCGCAGTAAACACTACGAGCAGTACTTC. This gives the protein CARSKHYEQYF.

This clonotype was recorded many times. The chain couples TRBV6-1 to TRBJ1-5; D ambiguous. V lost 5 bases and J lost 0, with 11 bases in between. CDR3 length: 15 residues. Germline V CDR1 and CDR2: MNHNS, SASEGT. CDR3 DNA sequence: TGTGCCAGCAGTCCCCGAGATGCTAGCAATCAGCCCCAGCATTTT. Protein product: CASSPRDASNQPQHF.

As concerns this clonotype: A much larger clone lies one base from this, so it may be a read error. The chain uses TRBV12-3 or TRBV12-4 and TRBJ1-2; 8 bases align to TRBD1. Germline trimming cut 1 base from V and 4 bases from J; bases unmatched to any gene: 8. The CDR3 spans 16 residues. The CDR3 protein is CASSLERGQDSYGYTF. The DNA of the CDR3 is TGTGCCAGCAGTTTAGAGAGGGGACAGGACAGCTATGGCTACACCTTC.

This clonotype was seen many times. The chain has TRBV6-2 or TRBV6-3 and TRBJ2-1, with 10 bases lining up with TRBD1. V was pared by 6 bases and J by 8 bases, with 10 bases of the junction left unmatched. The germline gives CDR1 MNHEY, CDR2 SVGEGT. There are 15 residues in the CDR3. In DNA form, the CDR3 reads TGTGCCAGCAGAGAATCCGGGACAGGGGCTGATGAGCAGTTCTTC. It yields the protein CASRESGTGADEQFF.

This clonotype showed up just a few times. The CDR3 coding sequence is TGTGCCAGCAGCCTTCCCGGGGGGGATAACTATGGCTACACCTTC. It is translated as CASSLPGGDNYGYTF. The chain carries TRBV7-9 and TRBJ1-2; maybe TRBD1 (5 bases). Germline assignment: CDR1 SEHNR and CDR2 FQNEAQ (reference sequence). V lost 5 bases, J lost 1 base, and 14 bases lay in between. CDR3 length equals 15 residues.

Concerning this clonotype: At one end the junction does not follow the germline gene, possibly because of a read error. For the CDR3, the DNA is TGTGCCAGCAACCAAGAAGCCAAAGACTACTGGCGGAGTGACAATGAGCAGTTCTTC. It translates to CASNQEAKDYWRSDNEQFF. The J gene is TRBJ2-1, the V gene TRBV14; TRBD2 might be the D (5 bases). The CDR3 is 19 residues long. Germline lookup yields CDR1 SGHDN and CDR2 FVKESK.

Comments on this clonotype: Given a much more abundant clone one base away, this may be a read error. CDR3 sequence: CASSERLTSYHNEQFF. The CDR3 DNA sequence: TGTGCCAGCAGTGAAAGGCTGACTTCTTATCACAATGAGCAGTTCTTC. The chain joins TRBV6-1 to TRBJ2-1; D ambiguous. The CDR3 consists of 16 residues. Germline V gives CDR1 MNHNS, CDR2 SASEGT. The V end was cut by 2 bases, the J end by 5 bases, with 16 bases between.

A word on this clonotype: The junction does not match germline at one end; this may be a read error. The CDR3 bases are TGCGTCAGCAGCTTCGAAGGCCCATGGCAGCCCCAGCATTTT. This encodes CVSSFEGPWQPQHF. The chain links TRBV5-1 to TRBJ1-5, with D unclear. The CDR3 contains 14 residues. The germline CDR1 and CDR2 sequences are SGHRS and YFSETQ. Variable domain in full (rest from reference TRBV5-1 and TRBJ1-5): KAGVTQTPRYLIKTRGQQVTLSCSPISGHRSVSWYQQTPGQGLQFLFEYFSETQRNKGNFPGRFSGRQFSNSRSEMNVSTLELGDSALYLCVSSFEGPWQPQHFGDGTRLSIL.

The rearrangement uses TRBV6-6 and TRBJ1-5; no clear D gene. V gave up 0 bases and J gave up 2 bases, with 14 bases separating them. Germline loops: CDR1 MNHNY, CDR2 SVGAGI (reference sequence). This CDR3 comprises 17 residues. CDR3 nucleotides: TGTGCCAGCAGTTACTCGTTATCGGGTAGGGGCAATCAGCCCCAGCATTTT. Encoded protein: CASSYSLSGRGNQPQHF.

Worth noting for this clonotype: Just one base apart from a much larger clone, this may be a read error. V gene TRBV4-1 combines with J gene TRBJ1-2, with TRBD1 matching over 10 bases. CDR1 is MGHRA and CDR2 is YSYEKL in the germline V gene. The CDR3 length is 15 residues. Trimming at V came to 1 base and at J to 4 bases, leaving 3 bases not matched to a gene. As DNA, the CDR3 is TGCGCCAGCAGCCAAGGGACAGGGGGGGGCTATGGCTACACCTTC. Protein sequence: CASSQGTGGGYGYTF.

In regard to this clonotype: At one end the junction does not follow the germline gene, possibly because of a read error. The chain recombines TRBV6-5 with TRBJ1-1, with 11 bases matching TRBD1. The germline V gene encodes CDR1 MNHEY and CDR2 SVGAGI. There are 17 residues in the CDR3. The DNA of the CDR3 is TGTGACAGCAGTCGGACAGGGGGCCCCCCCATGAACACTGAAGCTTTCTTT. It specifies CDSSRTGGPPMNTEAFF.

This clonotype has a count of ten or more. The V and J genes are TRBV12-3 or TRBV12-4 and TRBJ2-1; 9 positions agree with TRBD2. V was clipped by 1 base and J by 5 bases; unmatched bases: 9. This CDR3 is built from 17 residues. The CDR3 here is CASSLGSGSSSDNEQFF. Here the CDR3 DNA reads TGTGCCAGCAGTTTAGGTAGCGGGAGTTCATCGGACAATGAGCAGTTCTTC.

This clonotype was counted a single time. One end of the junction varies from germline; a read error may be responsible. CDR3 in amino acids: CASSPGTSGSLETRYF. The CDR3 DNA follows: TGCGCCAGCAGCCCAGGGACAAGCGGGAGTTTGGAGACCCGGTACTTC. This chain uses TRBV11-2 with TRBJ2-5, with 8 bases identical to TRBD2. This CDR3 is built from 16 residues. Germline V CDR1 and CDR2: SGHAT, FQNNGV.

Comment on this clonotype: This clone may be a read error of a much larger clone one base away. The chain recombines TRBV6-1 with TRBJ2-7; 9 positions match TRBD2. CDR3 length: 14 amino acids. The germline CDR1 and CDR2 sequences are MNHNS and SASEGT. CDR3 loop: CVSPPREGSYEQYF. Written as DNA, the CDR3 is TGTGTAAGCCCTCCGCGGGAGGGGTCCTACGAGCAGTACTTC.

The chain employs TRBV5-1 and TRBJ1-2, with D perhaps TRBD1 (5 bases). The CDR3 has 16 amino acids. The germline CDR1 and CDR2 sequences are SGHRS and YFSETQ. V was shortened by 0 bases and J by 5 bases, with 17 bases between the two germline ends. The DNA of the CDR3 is TGCGCCAGCAGCTTGGACGGGACTCTCACCCGTTATGGCTACACCTTC. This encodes CASSLDGTLTRYGYTF.

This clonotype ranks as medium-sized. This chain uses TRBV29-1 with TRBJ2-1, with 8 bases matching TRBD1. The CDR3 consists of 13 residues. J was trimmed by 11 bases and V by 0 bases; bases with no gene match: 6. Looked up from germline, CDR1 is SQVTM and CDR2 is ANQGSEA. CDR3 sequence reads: CSVEDVGQGKQFF. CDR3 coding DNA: TGCAGCGTTGAAGATGTCGGACAGGGTAAGCAGTTCTTC.

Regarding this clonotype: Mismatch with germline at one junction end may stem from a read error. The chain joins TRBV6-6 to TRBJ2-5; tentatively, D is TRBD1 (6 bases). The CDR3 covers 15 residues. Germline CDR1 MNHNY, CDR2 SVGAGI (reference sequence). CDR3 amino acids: CASSYSPMSGPGDGF. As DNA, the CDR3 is TGTGCCAGCAGTTACTCCCCCATGAGCGGCCCAGGGGACGGCTTC.

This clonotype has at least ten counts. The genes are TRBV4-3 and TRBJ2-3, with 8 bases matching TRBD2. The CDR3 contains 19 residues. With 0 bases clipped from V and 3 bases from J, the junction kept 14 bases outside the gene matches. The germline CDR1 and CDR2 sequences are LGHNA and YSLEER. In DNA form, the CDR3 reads TGCGCCAGCAGCCAAGAAGACAGCGGGAGTGAGTTTAGGACAGATACGCAGTATTTT. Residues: CASSQEDSGSEFRTDTQYF.

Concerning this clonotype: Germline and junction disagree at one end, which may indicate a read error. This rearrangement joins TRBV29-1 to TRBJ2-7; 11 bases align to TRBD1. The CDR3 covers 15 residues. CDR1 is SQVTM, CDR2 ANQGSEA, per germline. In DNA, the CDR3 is TGCAGTGTTGAAACTAAAGGACAGGGGGCTTACGAGCAGTACTTC. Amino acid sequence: CSVETKGQGAYEQYF.

DNA of the CDR3: TGTGCCAGCAGTCCCCGGGGCGTGAGCGATTCCTACGAGCAGTACTTC. This encodes CASSPRGVSDSYEQYF. The chain links TRBV25-1 to TRBJ2-7; D might be TRBD1 or TRBD2, each matching 5 bases. The CDR3 is made up of 16 amino acids. Trimming shortened V by 5 bases and J by 1 base, and 18 bases separated the two germline ends. Germline CDR1 and CDR2: MGHDK and SYGVNS.

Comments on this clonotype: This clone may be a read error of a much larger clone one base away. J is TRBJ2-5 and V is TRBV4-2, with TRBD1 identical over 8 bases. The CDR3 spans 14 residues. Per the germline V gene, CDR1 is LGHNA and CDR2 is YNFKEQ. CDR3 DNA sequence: TGTGCCAGCAGCCTACAGGGGGATAGGGAGACCCAGCACTTC. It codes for CASSLQGDRETQHF.

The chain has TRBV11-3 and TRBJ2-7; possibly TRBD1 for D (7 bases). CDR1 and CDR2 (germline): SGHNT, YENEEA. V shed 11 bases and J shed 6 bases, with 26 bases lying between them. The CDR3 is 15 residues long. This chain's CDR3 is CAHSLDGGGRGEQYF. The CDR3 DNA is TGTGCCCACAGCTTAGATGGAGGGGGCCGTGGCGAGCAGTACTTC.

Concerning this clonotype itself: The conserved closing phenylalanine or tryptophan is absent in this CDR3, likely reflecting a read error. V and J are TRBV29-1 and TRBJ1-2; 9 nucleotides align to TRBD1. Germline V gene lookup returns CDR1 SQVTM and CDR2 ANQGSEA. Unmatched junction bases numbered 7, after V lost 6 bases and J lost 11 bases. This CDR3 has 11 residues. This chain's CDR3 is CSVGQGRGYTL. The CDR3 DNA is TGCAGCGTCGGACAGGGGAGAGGATACACCTTG.

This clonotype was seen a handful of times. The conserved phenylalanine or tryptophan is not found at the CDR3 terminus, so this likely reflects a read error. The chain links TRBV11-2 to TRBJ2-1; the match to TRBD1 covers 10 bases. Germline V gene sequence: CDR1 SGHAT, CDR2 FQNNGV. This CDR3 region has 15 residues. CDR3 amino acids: CASSLDRTGGNEQFL. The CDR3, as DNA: TGTGCCAGTAGCTTAGACCGGACAGGGGGCAATGAGCAGTTCCTC.

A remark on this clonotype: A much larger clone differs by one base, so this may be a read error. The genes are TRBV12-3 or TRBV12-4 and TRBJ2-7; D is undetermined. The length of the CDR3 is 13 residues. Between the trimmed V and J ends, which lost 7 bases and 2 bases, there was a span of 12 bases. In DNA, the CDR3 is TGTGCCAGCAAACAGTCCTCCCCCTACGAGCAGTACTTC. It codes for CASKQSSPYEQYF.

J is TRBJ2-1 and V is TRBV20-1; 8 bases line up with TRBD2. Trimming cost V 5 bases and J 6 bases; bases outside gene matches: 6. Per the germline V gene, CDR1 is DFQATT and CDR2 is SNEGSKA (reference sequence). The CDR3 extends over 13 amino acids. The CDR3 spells CSAPPGGFNEQFF. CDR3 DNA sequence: TGCAGTGCTCCCCCGGGAGGGTTCAATGAGCAGTTCTTC.